The clone carrying this T cell receptor (beta chain) was recorded a few times. The data belong to a study of blood T cells in healthy people across ages. Next came a second PCR, run for about 6 to 11 cycles, which used a sample-barcoded 5' primer along with a J-beta primer mix. Via MiXCR, TCRdb re-called the 5' RACE reads, giving one row per CDR3 protein. The repertoire holds 800,000 to 950,000 distinct CDR3 sequences, roughly 29% seen once, with roughly 10% in the top ten. These data also formed part of another study, on T cells of mothers and their children.

This TCR came from a middle-aged woman in good health. The source material was blood.

CDR3 bases: TGTGCCAGCAGGGCAGGGGATTACACTGAAGCTTTCTTT. Translating gives CASRAGDYTEAFF. The rearrangement joins TRBV7-9 to TRBJ1-1, with D perhaps matching TRBD1 (6 bases). This CDR3 has 13 residues. V lost 6 bases and J lost 3, with 11 bases in between. CDR1 is SEHNR, CDR2 FQNEAQ, per germline (reference sequence).